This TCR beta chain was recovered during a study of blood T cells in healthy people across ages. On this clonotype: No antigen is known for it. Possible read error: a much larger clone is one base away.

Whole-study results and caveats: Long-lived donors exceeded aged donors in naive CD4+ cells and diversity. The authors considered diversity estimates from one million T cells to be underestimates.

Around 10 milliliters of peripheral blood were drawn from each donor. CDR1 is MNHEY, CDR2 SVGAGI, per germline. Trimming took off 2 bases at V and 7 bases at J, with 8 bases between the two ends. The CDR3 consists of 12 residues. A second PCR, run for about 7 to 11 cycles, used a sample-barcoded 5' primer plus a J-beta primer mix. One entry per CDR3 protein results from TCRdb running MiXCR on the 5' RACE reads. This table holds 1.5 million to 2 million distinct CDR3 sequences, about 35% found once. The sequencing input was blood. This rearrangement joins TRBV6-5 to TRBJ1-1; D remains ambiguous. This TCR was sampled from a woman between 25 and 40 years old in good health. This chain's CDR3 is CASSYGGIEAFF. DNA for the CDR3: TGTGCCAGCAGTTACGGTGGGATTGAAGCTTTCTTT.